The 3 T cell receptor beta chains in this list originate from one sample, sequenced in a study of OX40 agonist ivuxolimab in advanced cancers. Clones were read by immunoSEQ multiplex PCR, and TCRdb kept only the in-frame ones, dropping some. Among more than 50,000 clones listed, 90% to 95% were seen once. The sequenced sample was CD4+ or CD8+ T cells sorted from blood, obtained in a trial of the OX40 agonist ivuxolimab. The receptors come from an adult with an advanced solid tumor such as melanoma, head and neck, liver or kidney cancer.

This clone occurred once. This chain links TRBV30 with TRBJ1-1; 8 positions match TRBD1. CDR3 length: 13 amino acids. V shed 3 bases and J 2 bases; nucleotides not matched to a gene: 2. Germline CDR1 is GTSNPN and CDR2 is SVGIG (reference sequence). The CDR3 DNA is TGTGCCTGGAGGGGGACAGGAAACACTGAAGCTTTCTTT. It codes for CAWRGTGNTEAFF.

The chain links TRBV7-9 to TRBJ2-5, with 7 positions matching TRBD2. Germline loops: CDR1 SEHNR, CDR2 FQNEAQ (reference sequence). The CDR3 loop spans 13 amino acids. The V segment lost 1 base and the J segment 5 bases; nucleotides outside the gene matches: 1. As DNA, the CDR3 is TGTGCCAGCAGCTTAGGGGGAGGGGAGACCCAGTACTTC. This sequence encodes CASSLGGGETQYF. Combining the CDR3 with reference TRBV7-9 and TRBJ2-5 gives the whole variable domain DTGVSQNPRHKITKRGQNVTFRCDPISEHNRLYWYRQTLGQGPEFLTYFQNEAQLEKSRLLSDRFSAERPKGSFSTLEIQRTEQGDSAMYLCASSLGGGETQYFGPGTRLLVL.

This chain joins TRBV5-6 and TRBJ2-7, with 10 bases identical to TRBD1. V was clipped by 0 bases and J by 5 bases; unmatched bases: 5. Germline CDR1 reads SGHDT; CDR2 reads YYEEEE. This CDR3 has 15 amino acids. CDR3: CASSLGDRGFDEQYF. The CDR3 coding sequence is TGTGCCAGCAGCTTGGGGGACAGGGGATTTGACGAGCAGTACTTC.